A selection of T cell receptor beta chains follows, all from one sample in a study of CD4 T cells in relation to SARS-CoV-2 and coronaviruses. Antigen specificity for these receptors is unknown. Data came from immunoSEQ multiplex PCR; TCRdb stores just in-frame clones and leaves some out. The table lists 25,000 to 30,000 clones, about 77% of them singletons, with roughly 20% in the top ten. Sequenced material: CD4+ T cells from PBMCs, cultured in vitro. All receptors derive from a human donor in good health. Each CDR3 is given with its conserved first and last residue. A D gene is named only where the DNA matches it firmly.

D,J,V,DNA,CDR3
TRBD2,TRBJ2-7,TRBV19,TGTGCCAGTAGTCCCGGGACTAGCGCCGTGCGGGCCTACGAGCAGTACTTC,CASSPGTSAVRAYEQYF
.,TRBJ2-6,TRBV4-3,TGCGCCAGCAGCCAAGAACCTAGGACTTCCCTCTCTGGGGCCAACGTCCTGACTTTC,CASSQEPRTSLSGANVLTF
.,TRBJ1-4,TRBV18,TGTGCCAGCTCACCATTGGACGCAACTAATGAAAAACTGTTTTTT,CASSPLDATNEKLFF
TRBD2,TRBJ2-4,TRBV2,TGTGCCAGCTCCGGGGGGGGGACCAAAAACATTCAGTACTTC,CASSGGGTKNIQYF
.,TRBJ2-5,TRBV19,TGTGCCAGTACCACCGCCGGAGGAGAGACCCAGTACTTC,CASTTAGGETQYF
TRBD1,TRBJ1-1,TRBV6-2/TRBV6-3,TGTGCCAGCAGTCGGGACAGCAACACTGAAGCTTTCTTT,CASSRDSNTEAFF
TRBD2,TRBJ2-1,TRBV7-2,TGTGCCAGCAGCTTGTTTCTAGCGGGATCCAATGAGCAGTTCTTC,CASSLFLAGSNEQFF
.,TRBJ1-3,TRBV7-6,TGTGCCAGCAGCTACGGGGAGTCTATTACCTCTGGAAACACCATATATTTT,CASSYGESITSGNTIYF
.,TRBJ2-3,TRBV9,TGTGCCAGCACCCCCATGGGGGGCCAGGGCACAGATACGCAGTATTTT,CASTPMGGQGTDTQYF
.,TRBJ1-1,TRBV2,TGTGCCAGCAGTGAATGGAAAGCTTTCTTT,CASSEWKAFF
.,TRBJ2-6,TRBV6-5,TGTGCCAGCAGTTACTCAGACTCTGGGGCCAACGTCCTGACTTTC,CASSYSDSGANVLTF
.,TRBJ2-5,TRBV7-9,TGTGCCAGCAGCGCCCGACAGAACCAAGAGACCCAGTACTTC,CASSARQNQETQYF
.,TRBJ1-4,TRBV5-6,TGTGCCAGCAGCTTGGGGAGCCTGGATGAAAAACTGTTTTTT,CASSLGSLDEKLFF
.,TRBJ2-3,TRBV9,TGTGCCAGCAGCTCCGGTCGGGGGCGGGGTTCCACAGATACGCAGTATTTT,CASSSGRGRGSTDTQYF
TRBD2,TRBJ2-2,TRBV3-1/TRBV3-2,TGTGCCAGCAGCCAAGGACTAGCAATTGCCGGGGAGCTGTTTTTT,CASSQGLAIAGELFF
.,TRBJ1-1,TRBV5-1,TGCGCCAGCAGCTTCGGGAGTATGAACACTGAAGCTTTCTTT,CASSFGSMNTEAFF